The clone carrying this T cell receptor (beta chain) was counted once. Original methodology: Reference gene primer amplification yielded estimated nucleated cell counts. Some clones are missing from TCRdb's copy, which holds only in-frame ones; the method was immunoSEQ multiplex PCR. V, J and clone size are taken as reported in that table, and D and trimming were inferred from the DNA itself. The sample holds about 200,000 clones, 85% to 90% seen once. The sample comes from a study of blood T cell repertoires in COVID-19. Study details: Samples taken during acute and convalescent COVID-19 were collected in the United States, Italy and Spain.

The receptor comes from a man younger than 35 with active or convalescent COVID-19. The sequenced sample was peripheral blood.

CDR3 bases: TGTGCCAGTAGTATCGGTCGGAACTATGGCTACACCTTC. Translation gives CASSIGRNYGYTF. The genes are TRBV19 and TRBJ1-2; unclear D gene. This CDR3 spans 13 amino acids. V lost 3 bases to trimming and J lost 2 bases, with 7 bases between them. Germline assignment: CDR1 LNHDA and CDR2 SQIVND (reference sequence).